This T cell receptor beta chain was profiled in a study of cytomegalovirus exposure and HLA in healthy donors. Study outcomes and limitations: In a later analysis, a genetic analysis reported fewer productive-TCR N-insertions in an Asian-associated ancestry cluster than the cohort average. Indistinguishability led to the exclusion of some V segments, TRBV6-2 and TRBV6-3 included. For TCR beta chains, V- and J-gene trimming was later linked to a missense DCLRE1C variant.

Comment on this clone: Its antigen is unidentified.

Germline V gene lookup returns CDR1 SGDLS and CDR2 YYNGEE. V lost 0 bases, J lost 4 bases, and 10 bases lay in between. The length of the CDR3 is 14 residues. This cohort consisted of healthy bone marrow donors. PCR involved 60 Vbeta and 13 Jbeta primers. Data came from immunoSEQ multiplex PCR; TCRdb stores just in-frame clones and leaves some out. Found here are 65,000 to 85,000 clones; the top ten clones hold 2% to 3%. The sequenced sample was PBMCs. The receptor comes from a female donor in good health and CMV-seropositive. The chain uses TRBV9 and TRBJ1-2; D is ambiguous. The CDR3 DNA sequence: TGTGCCAGCAGCGTAGAAGGAGCGACCTATGGCTACACCTTC. Protein product: CASSVEGATYGYTF.